The 12 T cell receptor beta chains below were found in one sample sequenced in a study of blood T cell repertoires in COVID-19. The table came from immunoSEQ multiplex PCR; TCRdb's copy has only in-frame clones and leaves some out. Among some 130,000 clones listed, around three quarters were seen once. Sequencing was done on a sample of peripheral blood. Receptors were obtained from a woman of 80 years or more with acute or convalescent COVID-19.

This clone appeared a few times. The chain links TRBV19 to TRBJ1-6; tentative D call: TRBD1 (5 bases). V lost 9 bases and J 6 bases, leaving 15 bases between the germline ends. In germline, CDR1 is LNHDA, CDR2 SQIVND (reference sequence). This CDR3 comprises 14 residues. CDR3 in DNA: TGTGCCAGCCGGGGGGGGACGGGTAATTCACCCCTCCACTTT. Its translation is CASRGGTGNSPLHF.

CDR3 amino acids: CAWSTAGQGRLEAFF. As DNA, the CDR3 is TGTGCCTGGAGTACCGCCGGACAGGGCAGATTAGAAGCTTTCTTT. The chain links TRBV30 to TRBJ1-1, with TRBD1 matching over 8 bases. The germline gives CDR1 GTSNPN, CDR2 SVGIG (reference sequence). This CDR3 spans 15 amino acids. The V segment lost 2 bases and the J segment 8 bases; nucleotides outside the gene matches: 13.

The chain joins TRBV5-6 to TRBJ2-1, with D unclear. V was trimmed by 0 bases and J by 2 bases, leaving 12 bases between them. The germline V gene encodes CDR1 SGHDT and CDR2 YYEEEE. CDR3 length equals 16 residues. This CDR3 is CASSLDLTYTYNEQFF. In DNA, the CDR3 is TGTGCCAGCAGCTTGGACCTGACATATACCTACAATGAGCAGTTCTTC.

The V and J genes are TRBV6-2 or TRBV6-3 and TRBJ2-2, with 8 bases fitting TRBD1. There are 16 residues in the CDR3. V lost 5 bases, J lost 7 bases, and 12 bases stayed unmatched. Germline lookup yields CDR1 MNHEY and CDR2 SVGEGT. The chain's CDR3 is CASSTVMDRANGELFF. The CDR3 DNA follows: TGTGCCAGCAGTACGGTTATGGACAGGGCGAACGGGGAGCTGTTTTTT.

CDR3 in DNA: TGTGCCAGCAGCTCGGACAGGGGGCCGGCCGGGGAGCTGTTTTTT. This sequence encodes CASSSDRGPAGELFF. V is TRBV7-9 and J is TRBJ2-2; TRBD1 agrees at 11 bases. The ends lost 4 bases at V and 6 bases at J; junction bases unmatched: 4. This CDR3 comprises 15 residues. Germline V gene data show CDR1 as SEHNR and CDR2 as FQNEAQ (reference sequence).

This clone has only a few counts. This chain uses TRBV11-2 with TRBJ1-2, with 7 bases lining up with TRBD1. The CDR3 consists of 14 residues. The V segment lost 5 bases and the J segment 0 bases; nucleotides outside the gene matches: 3. Germline V gene sequence: CDR1 SGHAT, CDR2 FQNNGV. The CDR3 DNA reads as TGTGCCAGCAGCGCTGACAGGGCTAACTATGGCTACACCTTC. As protein: CASSADRANYGYTF.

J is TRBJ1-2 and V is TRBV6-1; unclear D gene. Trimming removed 1 base from V and 3 bases from J, with 6 bases in between. There are 13 residues in the CDR3. Germline CDR1 and CDR2: MNHNS and SASEGT. CDR3 bases: TGTGCCAGCAGTGAAGGGCAGGACTATGGCTACACCTTC. Its protein is CASSEGQDYGYTF.

V and J are TRBV6-2 or TRBV6-3 and TRBJ2-1; 13 nucleotides match TRBD2. V was pared by 0 bases and J by 8 bases, with 10 bases of the junction left unmatched. Germline CDR1 and CDR2: MNHEY and SVGEGT. The CDR3 contains 18 residues. The CDR3 DNA sequence: TGTGCCAGCAGTTACTCTCCTAAGACTAGCGGGGGGACTGATGAGCAGTTCTTC. Residues: CASSYSPKTSGGTDEQFF.

The chain recombines TRBV5-4 with TRBJ2-1; 12 nucleotides align to TRBD2. Germline V CDR1 and CDR2: SGHNT, YYREEE (reference sequence). Trimming removed 4 bases from V and 3 bases from J; junction bases left unmatched: 5. The CDR3 contains 16 residues. The CDR3 protein is CASSTQLAGGYNEQFF. CDR3 coding DNA: TGTGCCAGCAGCACCCAACTAGCGGGGGGCTACAATGAGCAGTTCTTC.

A few counts support this clone. V gene TRBV2 combines with J gene TRBJ1-6, with 7 bases that match TRBD1. Trimming at V came to 6 bases and at J to 6 bases, leaving 8 bases not matched to a gene. The CDR3 spans 15 residues. Germline V CDR1 and CDR2: SNHLY, FYNNEI. This CDR3 is CASRALQGPNSPLHF. In DNA, the CDR3 is TGTGCCAGCAGGGCCCTACAGGGGCCTAATTCACCCCTCCACTTT.

The chain joins TRBV10-3 to TRBJ1-2; possibly TRBD1 for D (5 bases). Trimming left V 0 bases short and J 2 bases short, with 10 bases between. The CDR3 extends over 15 amino acids. Germline V gives CDR1 ENHRY, CDR2 SYGVKD. The CDR3 nucleotides read TGTGCCATCAGTGAGTCGAGACAGTCGAACTATGGCTACACCTTC. Protein sequence: CAISESRQSNYGYTF.

The chain is built from TRBV19 and TRBJ1-1; 10 bases line up with TRBD1. The germline V gene has CDR1 LNHDA and CDR2 SQIVND (reference sequence). Trimming at V came to 5 bases and at J to 6 bases, leaving 6 bases not matched to a gene. The CDR3 length is 14 residues. Here the CDR3 DNA reads TGTGCCAGTAGTCCCGGACAGGGGGAGGCTGAAGCTTTCTTT. Its protein product is CASSPGQGEAEAFF.